This record looks at one T cell receptor beta chain sequence and its context. The length of the CDR3 is 13 residues. From germline, CDR1 is SGHNT and CDR2 YYREEE (reference sequence). Trimming at V came to 3 bases and at J to 15 bases, leaving 10 bases not matched to a gene. Original handling: Reference gene primer amplification yielded estimated nucleated cell counts. Data came from immunoSEQ multiplex PCR; TCRdb stores just in-frame clones and leaves some out. V, J and clone size are those of that table, while D and trimming were read from the DNA. The sample holds over 200,000 clones; around 89% are singletons and the top ten take 4.8%. These data come from a study of blood T cell repertoires in COVID-19. Study in general: From T cells, B-cell-depleted T cells, or PBMCs came the material, which was cDNA or gDNA.

The clonotype was recovered from a woman aged 40-49 years with acute or convalescent COVID-19. The chain employs TRBV5-4 and TRBJ2-1, with 9 bases lining up with TRBD1. Sequenced input: peripheral blood. The CDR3 coding sequence is TGTGCCAGCAGCTCGGCCGGGACAGGGTCGCGGTTCTTC. The encoded protein is CASSSAGTGSRFF.